This T cell receptor (beta chain) stems from a study of blood T cell repertoires in COVID-19. The wider study: Sites across the United States, Italy and Spain contributed samples from acute and convalescent COVID-19.

Libraries were prepared by immunoSEQ multiplex PCR; TCRdb keeps only in-frame clonotypes and omits some of them. Of around 95,000 clones in the sample, roughly 80% are singletons; the top ten hold about 12%. The sequence was collected from a woman in her seventies with acute or convalescent COVID-19. Sequencing used peripheral blood.

In DNA, the CDR3 is TGTGCCAGCAGCTTCGGGGCGGGGATAACTAGCACAGATACGCAGTATTTT. It yields the protein CASSFGAGITSTDTQYF. This sequence joins TRBV7-2 and TRBJ2-3; perhaps TRBD2 as D (6 bases). The germline CDR1 and CDR2 sequences are SGHTA and FQGNSA. The CDR3 consists of 17 residues. Trimming left V 3 bases short and J 0 bases short, with 16 bases between.